These 16 T cell receptor beta chains originate from one sample sequenced in a study of T cell responses to AZD1222 COVID-19 vaccine. Using immunoSEQ multiplex PCR, the repertoire was profiled, and TCRdb retains in-frame clones only, with some absent. The profile shows 86,000 or so clones, about nine tenths of them singletons. The sequenced sample was peripheral blood, obtained on day 0 of AZD1222 vaccination. The receptor source for this set is an adult in good health.

This clone was detected only once. The chain employs TRBV5-4 and TRBJ2-6, with D possibly TRBD2 on 6 matching bases. The ends were cut back, 4 bases at V and 3 bases at J, with 11 bases in the middle. Germline V gene lookup returns CDR1 SGHNT and CDR2 YYREEE (reference sequence). The CDR3 is 15 residues long. The CDR3, as DNA: TGTGCCAGCAGCGACATCGGGAGTGGGGCCAACGTCCTGACTTTC. Protein sequence: CASSDIGSGANVLTF.

This chain joins TRBV5-1 and TRBJ2-3, with TRBD2 as a possible D gene (5 bases). Deletions cut 1 base from V and 2 bases from J, with 11 bases between. The CDR3 loop spans 15 amino acids. Per the germline V gene, CDR1 is SGHRS and CDR2 is YFSETQ. This chain's CDR3 is CASSLNGDYTDTQYF. CDR3 nucleotide sequence: TGCGCCAGCAGCTTGAACGGGGATTACACAGATACGCAGTATTTT.

V and J are TRBV6-2 or TRBV6-3 and TRBJ2-1; D not certain. The V and J ends lost 6 bases and 8 bases respectively, with 14 bases between them. CDR3 length: 13 residues. Germline lookup yields CDR1 MNHEY and CDR2 SVGEGT. CDR3: CASSAEVGYEQFF. CDR3 in DNA: TGTGCCAGCAGCGCAGAAGTGGGGTATGAGCAGTTCTTC.

The genes are TRBV3-1 (or the pseudogene TRBV3-2) and TRBJ2-2; D may be TRBD1 (5 bases). The CDR3 is made up of 17 amino acids. Trimming removed 1 base from V and 1 base from J, with 13 bases in between. Looked up from germline, CDR1 is LGHDT and CDR2 is YNNKEL (reference sequence). The CDR3 DNA reads as TGTGCCAGCAGCCAAGGCTTAATTACAGGGAACACCGGGGAGCTGTTTTTT. The encoded protein is CASSQGLITGNTGELFF.

The rearrangement links TRBV19 to TRBJ2-7; 12 nucleotides align to TRBD2. This CDR3 has 18 residues. Losses at the gene ends were 6 bases for V and 0 bases for J; bases not matched to a gene: 12. Germline CDR1 LNHDA, CDR2 SQIVND (reference sequence). The CDR3 loop is CASSPGTSGFQRSYEQYF. The CDR3, as DNA: TGTGCCAGTAGCCCCGGGACTAGCGGGTTCCAACGCTCCTACGAGCAGTACTTC.

This chain uses TRBV6-2 or TRBV6-3 with TRBJ1-2; D is perhaps TRBD1 (6 bases). Trimming removed 5 bases at V and 1 base at J, with 20 bases between. This CDR3 contains 17 residues. Germline loops: CDR1 MNHEY, CDR2 SVGEGT. CDR3 bases: TGTGCCAGCAGTAACCCGGGACAACGAATTCGTAACTATGGCTACACCTTC. This encodes CASSNPGQRIRNYGYTF.

This clone was seen only once. V usage is TRBV5-1 and J usage is TRBJ2-3; 11 bases match TRBD2. The CDR3 runs to 18 residues. Per the germline V gene, CDR1 is SGHRS and CDR2 is YFSETQ. V was clipped by 2 bases and J by 0 bases; unmatched bases: 8. In nucleotides, the CDR3 is TGCGCCAGCAGCTTACCGGGACTAGCGGCCGCTAGCACAGATACGCAGTATTTT. This encodes CASSLPGLAAASTDTQYF. Together with reference TRBV5-1 and TRBJ2-3, the CDR3 gives the full variable domain: KAGVTQTPRYLIKTRGQQVTLSCSPISGHRSVSWYQQTPGQGLQFLFEYFSETQRNKGNFPGRFSGRQFSNSRSEMNVSTLELGDSALYLCASSLPGLAAASTDTQYFGPGTRLTVL.

This chain uses TRBV30 with TRBJ1-4; perhaps TRBD1 as D (5 bases). Germline V gene sequence: CDR1 GTSNPN, CDR2 SVGIG (reference sequence). The ends were cut back, 2 bases at V and 2 bases at J, with 9 bases in the middle. The CDR3 covers 14 residues. The CDR3 coding sequence is TGTGCCTGGAGTTCAGGGTCTACTAATGAAAAACTGTTTTTT. Encoded protein: CAWSSGSTNEKLFF. The complete variable domain, with remaining parts taken from reference TRBV30 and TRBJ1-4, reads SQTIHQWPATLVQPVGSPLSLECTVEGTSNPNLYWYRQAAGRGLQLLFYSVGIGQISSEVPQNLSASRPQDRQFILSSKKLLLSDSGFYLCAWSSGSTNEKLFFGSGTQLSVL.

J is TRBJ2-6 and V is TRBV5-6; D may match TRBD1 or TRBD2 (7 bases each). V was cut by 1 base and J by 0 bases, with 14 bases left in between. Germline loops: CDR1 SGHDT, CDR2 YYEEEE. The CDR3 spans 18 residues. The DNA of the CDR3 is TGTGCCAGCAGCTTGTTTGGCAGGGGGGGCTCTGGGGCCAACGTCCTGACTTTC. It is translated as CASSLFGRGGSGANVLTF.

The chain is built from TRBV3-1 (or the pseudogene TRBV3-2) and TRBJ2-1, with 8 positions matching TRBD2. CDR1 and CDR2 from the germline V gene are LGHDT and YNNKEL (reference sequence). The CDR3 consists of 16 residues. Unmatched junction bases numbered 7, after V lost 1 base and J lost 5 bases. CDR3 bases: TGTGCCAGCAGCCAAGGATCGAGCGGGAGACACAATGAGCAGTTCTTC. Amino acids: CASSQGSSGRHNEQFF.

This chain joins TRBV6-1 and TRBJ2-2; possibly TRBD2 for D (6 bases). Between the trimmed V and J ends, which lost 3 bases and 6 bases, there was a span of 11 bases. The CDR3 consists of 14 residues. Germline CDR1 MNHNS, CDR2 SASEGT. The CDR3 protein is CASSDRERAGELFF. The CDR3 DNA follows: TGTGCCAGCAGTGACCGGGAGAGGGCCGGGGAGCTGTTTTTT.

V gene TRBV5-1 combines with J gene TRBJ2-3; D gene unclear. Germline V lookup: CDR1 SGHRS, CDR2 YFSETQ. Between the trimmed V and J ends, which lost 4 bases and 3 bases, there was a span of 21 bases. The CDR3 has 17 amino acids. For the CDR3, the DNA is TGCGCCAGCAGCACCGTCGGCTCCCGTTTAGGTACAGATACGCAGTATTTT. Its translation: CASSTVGSRLGTDTQYF. Full variable domain (rest looked up from reference TRBV5-1 and TRBJ2-3): KAGVTQTPRYLIKTRGQQVTLSCSPISGHRSVSWYQQTPGQGLQFLFEYFSETQRNKGNFPGRFSGRQFSNSRSEMNVSTLELGDSALYLCASSTVGSRLGTDTQYFGPGTRLTVL.

The chain recombines TRBV5-4 with TRBJ2-7; 12 bases match TRBD1. CDR3 length: 14 amino acids. Germline V gene sequence: CDR1 SGHNT, CDR2 YYREEE (reference sequence). J was trimmed by 2 bases and V by 5 bases; bases with no gene match: 2. The CDR3 DNA reads as TGTGCCAGCAGTTGGGACAGGGGGCCCTACGAGCAGTACTTC. This codes for CASSWDRGPYEQYF.

The chain has TRBV30 and TRBJ2-2; TRBD2 matches 9 bases. The V gene's germline CDR1 is GTSNPN and CDR2 SVGIG (reference sequence). With V trimmed by 4 bases and J by 0 bases, 12 bases remained unmatched. This CDR3 spans 18 amino acids. CDR3: CAWTPRLAGSSNTGELFF. Here the CDR3 DNA reads TGTGCCTGGACCCCGAGGCTAGCGGGATCATCGAACACCGGGGAGCTGTTTTTT.

The CDR3 here is CASTPQGQLGFNEQFF. DNA of the CDR3: TGTGCCAGCACCCCCCAGGGGCAGTTGGGTTTCAATGAGCAGTTCTTC. The gene calls are TRBV7-2 and TRBJ2-1, with a weak D call TRBD1 (6 bases). From germline, CDR1 is SGHTA and CDR2 FQGNSA. V was cut by 7 bases and J by 6 bases, with 22 bases left in between. The CDR3 is 16 residues long. The whole variable domain, remainder taken from reference TRBV7-2 and TRBJ2-1, is GAGVSQSPSNKVTEKGKDVELRCDPISGHTALYWYRQSLGQGLEFLIYFQGNSAPDKSGLPSDRFSAERTGGSVSTLTIQRTQQEDSAVYLCASTPQGQLGFNEQFFGPGTRLTVL.

The chain combines TRBV27 with TRBJ1-6; 10 bases match TRBD1. The length of the CDR3 is 15 residues. V was pared by 6 bases and J by 6 bases, with 5 bases of the junction left unmatched. CDR1 is MNHEY and CDR2 is SMNVEV in the germline V gene (reference sequence). Written as DNA, the CDR3 is TGTGCCAGCAGCACAAGGGACAGGGGTAATTCACCCCTCCACTTT. Its translation is CASSTRDRGNSPLHF.